This T cell receptor beta chain comes out of a study of T cell responses to AZD1222 COVID-19 vaccine. Study-level results: Seropositivity was recorded at baseline in only a handful of AZD1222 recipients.

Clones were sequenced by immunoSEQ multiplex PCR, and TCRdb holds only the in-frame ones, with some missing. The table shows around 150,000 clones, with about nine tenths occurring only once. As concerns this clone: Its antigen is unknown.

This CDR3 contains 13 residues. Germline V gene sequence: CDR1 SGHNT, CDR2 YYREEE (reference sequence). V trimming: 6 bases; J trimming: 9 bases; junction bases outside the gene matches: 6. Sequenced here: peripheral blood, sampled on day 0 of AZD1222 vaccination. This clonotype was obtained from an adult in good health. V is TRBV5-4 and J is TRBJ2-1; 10 bases agree with TRBD2. CDR3 residues: CASTSAGGPEQFF. The CDR3 bases are TGTGCCAGCACATCAGCGGGAGGGCCTGAGCAGTTCTTC.